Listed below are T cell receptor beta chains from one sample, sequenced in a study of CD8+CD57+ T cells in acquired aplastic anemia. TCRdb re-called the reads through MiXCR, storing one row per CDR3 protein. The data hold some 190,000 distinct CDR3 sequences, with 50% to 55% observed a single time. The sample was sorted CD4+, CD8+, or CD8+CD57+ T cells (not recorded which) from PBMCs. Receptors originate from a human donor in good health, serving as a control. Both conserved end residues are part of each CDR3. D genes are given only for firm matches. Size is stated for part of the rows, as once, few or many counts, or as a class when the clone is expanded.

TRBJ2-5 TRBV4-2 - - TGTGCCAGCAGCCAAGGGGGACCACAAGAGACCCAGTGCTTC CASSQGGPQETQCF
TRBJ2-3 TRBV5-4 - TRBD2 TGTGCCAGCAGCGGAAATAGCGGGAGACCAGATACGCAGTATTTT CASSGNSGRPDTQYF
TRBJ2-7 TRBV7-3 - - TGTGCCAGCAGCTTTATGGAGAACACCGGGGAGCTGTACTTC CASSFMENTGELYF
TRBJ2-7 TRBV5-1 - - TGTGCCAGCAGCTTGGGGCAGGGGAGCAACGAGCAGTACTTC CASSLGQGSNEQYF
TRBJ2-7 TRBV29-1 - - TGCAGCGCAACTGCACAGCTTTCCTACGAGCAGTACTTC CSATAQLSYEQYF
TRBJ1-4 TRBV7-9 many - TGTGCCAGCAGCCACGGTGGGGGGATGTCTAATGAAAAACTGTTTTTT CASSHGGGMSNEKLFF
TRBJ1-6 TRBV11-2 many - TGTGCCAGCAGCTTAAACAGAGAGGGAAGCTCCTATAATTCACCCCTCCACTTT CASSLNREGSSYNSPLHF
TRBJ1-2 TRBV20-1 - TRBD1 TGCAGTGCCGGGACAGGGATCTATGGCTACACCTTC CSAGTGIYGYTF
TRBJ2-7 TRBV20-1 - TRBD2 TGCAGTGCCCCCAGAGGGACTAGAGGGCGCTACGAGCAGTACTTC CSAPRGTRGRYEQYF
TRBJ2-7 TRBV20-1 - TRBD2 TGCAGTGCTCACCCGACTAGCGGGGGGCCTCCCTACGAGCAGTACTTC CSAHPTSGGPPYEQYF
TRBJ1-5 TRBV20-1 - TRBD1 TGCAGTGCCACCGGGACAGGGGGTCAGCCCCAGCATTTT CSATGTGGQPQHF
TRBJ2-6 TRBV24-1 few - TGTGCCACCAGTGTAGGGGTTGGGGCCAACGTCCTGACTTTC CATSVGVGANVLTF
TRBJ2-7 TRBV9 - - TGTGCCAGCAGCGTAGCTGCGGGACAGTACTACGAGCAGTACTTC CASSVAAGQYYEQYF
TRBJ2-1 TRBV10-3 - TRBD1 TGTGCCATCAGTGAGTCGGGGACAGGGCCCAATGAGCAGTTCTTC CAISESGTGPNEQFF
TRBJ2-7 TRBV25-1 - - TGTGCCAGCAGTTACGTGGGGTCCCTGGAAGAGCAGTACTTC CASSYVGSLEEQYF
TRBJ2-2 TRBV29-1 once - TGCGGCGTCGGACTGGACACCGGGGAGCTGTTTTTT CGVGLDTGELFF
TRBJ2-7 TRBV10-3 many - TGTGCCATCTCGGCCGGTTGGGGGTCCTACGAGCAGTACTTC CAISAGWGSYEQYF
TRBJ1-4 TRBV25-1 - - TGTGCCAGCAGTGAGGTTGGGGGAACTAATGAAAAACTGTTTTTT CASSEVGGTNEKLFF
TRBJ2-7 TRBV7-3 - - TGTGCCAGCAGCGCCCTCCCCGCGGGTCGCTACGAGCAGTACTTC CASSALPAGRYEQYF
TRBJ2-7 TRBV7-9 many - TGTGCCAGCAGCTTATTCACCGCCTACGAGCAGTACTTC CASSLFTAYEQYF
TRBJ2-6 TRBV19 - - TGTGCCAGTAAGCCGATAGGCGACGGGGCCAACGTCCTGACTTTC CASKPIGDGANVLTF
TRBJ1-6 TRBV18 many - TGTGCCAGCTCACCACCGAAATCACCCCTCCACTTT CASSPPKSPLHF
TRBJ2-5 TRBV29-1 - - TGCAACGCCAGAACGGACGAGACCCAGTACTTC CNARTDETQYF
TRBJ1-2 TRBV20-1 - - TGCAGTGCTAGCCAGACCGCCCGTGGCTACACCTTC CSASQTARGYTF
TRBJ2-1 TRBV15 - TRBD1 TGTGCCACCAGCAGAGAATGGGCAGGGGGTTTTGAGCAGTTCTTC CATSREWAGGFEQFF
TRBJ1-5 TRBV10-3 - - TGTGCCAGCAGAGCCCCAGACGGAAACAATCAGCCCCAGCACTTT CASRAPDGNNQPQHF
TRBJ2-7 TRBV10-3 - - TGTGCCACCGGGACGGACTACGAGCAGTACTTC CATGTDYEQYF
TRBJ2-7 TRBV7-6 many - TGTGCCAGCAGCTTAGCTGACGGCTACGAGCAGTACTTC CASSLADGYEQYF
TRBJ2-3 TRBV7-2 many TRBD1 TGTGCCAGCAGCCCGACAGGGGGTCCAGATACGCAGTATTTT CASSPTGGPDTQYF
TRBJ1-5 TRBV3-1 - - TGTGCCAGCAGCCAAGAGTCCGGACAAACTCATCATTTT CASSQESGQTHHF
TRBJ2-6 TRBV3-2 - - TGTGCCTGCAGCCAAGATCTGGGACAGGGCTATGGGGCCAACGTCCTGACTTTC CACSQDLGQGYGANVLTF
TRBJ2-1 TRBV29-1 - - TGCAGCGTCGGAAAGGACAGGCAGTTCTTC CSVGKDRQFF
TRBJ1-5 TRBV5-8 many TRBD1 TGTGCCAGCAGCCCCTTACAGGGGACCCAGCCCCAGCATTTT CASSPLQGTQPQHF
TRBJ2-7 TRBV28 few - TGTGCCAGCAGTTTATCGCAGGGGAGGATTATCTACGAGCAGTACTTC CASSLSQGRIIYEQYF
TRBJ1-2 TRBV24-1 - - TGTGCCACCAGTGGTCCCGGACGTGAGGGCTACACCTTC CATSGPGREGYTF
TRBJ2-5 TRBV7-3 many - TGTGCCAGCAGCGAGCGGATACAAGAGACCCAGTACTTC CASSERIQETQYF
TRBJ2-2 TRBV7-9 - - TGTGCCAGCAGTGCAGGGTCCGGGGAGCTGTTTTTT CASSAGSGELFF
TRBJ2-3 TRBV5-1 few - TGCGCCAGCAGCCCCACAGGGATCACAGGTACGCGGTATTTT CASSPTGITGTRYF
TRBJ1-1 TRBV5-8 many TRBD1 TGTGCCAGCAGAAGGGACAGGGGCTCTGAAGCTTTCTTT CASRRDRGSEAFF
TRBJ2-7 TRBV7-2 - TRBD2 TGTGCCAGCAGCTTAGTTTCAGCGGGAGGCTCCTACGAGCAGTACTTC CASSLVSAGGSYEQYF